This TCR beta chain stems from a study of CD8+ T cells in alopecia areata. About this clone: The antigen is undetermined.

The sequencing template was cDNA reverse transcribed from extracted RNA. Sequencing used immunoSEQ multiplex PCR; TCRdb keeps in-frame clones, though not all of them. The sample has over 250,000 clones, roughly 60% seen once. Whole-study findings and limits: It was observed that many expanded lesional clones persisted in scalp and blood during tofacitinib.

The germline gives CDR1 SQVTM, CDR2 ANQGSEA. This CDR3 is 14 amino acids long. As to treatment: oral pan-JAK inhibitor, 5-10 mg twice daily. The TCR comes from a human donor with alopecia areata. The chain couples TRBV29-1 to TRBJ2-2; D possibly uses TRBD1 or TRBD2 (5 bases each). Source: CD4+ T cells sorted from blood, taken at week 52, from a patient treated with tofacitinib. In DNA form, the CDR3 reads TGCACCCATGGGACGAAGACGAACACCGGGGAGCTGTTTTTT. This codes for CTHGTKTNTGELFF.